The 32 T cell receptor beta chains listed next were all sequenced from one sample in a study of monozygotic twins with inflammatory bowel disease (dated by TCRdb to between 2018 and 2021). The library relied on 5' RACE. Instrument on record: Illumina HiSeq 2500. Following reprocessing of the reads by TCRdb, the data hold one row per CDR3 protein sequence and no DNA is available. Per the sample table, the count is around 140,000 distinct CDR3 sequences. The ten largest clones take up roughly 1.2% of the sample. The sample taken for sequencing was blood. The receptors here all came from a human donor with ulcerative colitis or Crohn's disease, or a healthy co-twin of an affected twin (not recorded which).

The gene calls are TRBV18 and TRBJ2-1; no DNA is available, so the TRBD1 call from TCRdb remains unchecked. This CDR3 is built from 16 residues. Germline CDR1 reads KGHSH; CDR2 reads LQKENI. CDR3 amino acids: CASSPIVWTGGYEQFF.

V gene TRBV7-9 combines with J gene TRBJ2-1. Germline V gene sequence: CDR1 SEHNR, CDR2 FQNEAQ (reference sequence). The CDR3 consists of 13 residues. Here the CDR3 reads CASRTNQYNEQFF.

V is TRBV18 and J is TRBJ2-3; TCRdb selects TRBD2, and the lack of DNA leaves this call unchecked. This CDR3 spans 15 amino acids. Germline CDR1 and CDR2: KGHSH and LQKENI. The CDR3 protein is CASSPSRDSSDTQYF.

The genes are TRBV20-1 and TRBJ1-5; TCRdb indicates TRBD1, and absent DNA this call remains unverified. The germline gives CDR1 DFQATT, CDR2 SNEGSKA (reference sequence). The CDR3 runs 16 residues. The CDR3 region is CSARPGTGGSNQPQHF.

The chain is built from TRBV29-1 and TRBJ2-7; the D call from TCRdb, TRBD1, cannot be confirmed without DNA. Per germline, CDR1 SQVTM and CDR2 ANQGSEA. This CDR3 region has 14 residues. The CDR3 spells CSDWTGQGNYEQYF.

CDR3 in amino acids: CASSLRRSGSPLHF. The J gene is TRBJ1-6, the V gene TRBV12-3 or TRBV12-4. This CDR3 comprises 14 residues.

This chain links TRBV24-1 with TRBJ2-1. This CDR3 spans 13 amino acids. In germline, CDR1 is KGHDR, CDR2 SFDVKD. This chain's CDR3 is CAVGGVPYNEQFF.

The genes are TRBV20-1 and TRBJ1-2; no DNA is available, so the TRBD1 call from TCRdb remains unchecked. The CDR3 has 12 amino acids. Per germline, CDR1 DFQATT and CDR2 SNEGSKA (reference sequence). CDR3 sequence: CSALTGNYGYTF.

This chain links TRBV19 with TRBJ2-7; TCRdb's D call of TRBD1 is untestable without DNA. The length of the CDR3 is 14 residues. Per the germline V gene, CDR1 is LNHDA and CDR2 is SQIVND (reference sequence). The CDR3: CASSKRGETYEQYF.

The chain recombines TRBV12-3 or TRBV12-4 with TRBJ1-2. The length of the CDR3 is 13 residues. The CDR3 sequence is CASSLRDIYGYTF.

The CDR3 sequence is CSGRGTGIGELFF. The chain uses TRBV29-1 and TRBJ2-2; TCRdb returns TRBD1, unconfirmable since there is no DNA. This CDR3 spans 13 amino acids. In germline, CDR1 is SQVTM, CDR2 ANQGSEA.

CDR3 residues: CATSDSRETGLYSNQPQHF. This chain links TRBV24-1 with TRBJ1-5; TCRdb calls TRBD1, which cannot be checked without DNA. Looked up from germline, CDR1 is KGHDR and CDR2 is SFDVKD. The CDR3 extends over 19 amino acids.

The chain is built from TRBV28 and TRBJ1-1; absent DNA, TCRdb's TRBD1 call cannot be checked. Germline values: CDR1 MDHEN, CDR2 SYDVKM. The CDR3 contains 19 residues. The CDR3 spells CASSLVGGSDRGDDTEAFF.

The V gene is TRBV7-9, the J gene TRBJ1-1; TCRdb's assignment of TRBD1 cannot be checked, as there is no DNA. Germline assignment: CDR1 SEHNR and CDR2 FQNEAQ (reference sequence). This CDR3 is 14 amino acids long. This chain's CDR3 is CASSFTGGGTEAFF.

This sequence joins TRBV11-2 and TRBJ2-6; without DNA, the TCRdb call of TRBD2 cannot be checked. CDR3 length: 19 residues. CDR1 and CDR2 (germline): SGHAT, FQNNGV. The CDR3 is CASSFRSIGGRVGANVLTF. Filled out from reference TRBV11-2 and TRBJ2-6, the complete variable domain reads EAGVAQSPRYKIIEKRQSVAFWCNPISGHATLYWYQQILGQGPKLLIQFQNNGVVDDSQLPKDRFSAERLKGVDSTLKIQPAKLEDSAVYLCASSFRSIGGRVGANVLTFGAGSRLTVL.

The rearrangement uses TRBV19 and TRBJ1-5; TCRdb calls TRBD1, which cannot be checked without DNA. The CDR3 has 15 residues. The germline V gene encodes CDR1 LNHDA and CDR2 SQIVND (reference sequence). This chain's CDR3 is CASTPGRAGNQPQHF. The full variable domain, rest sourced from reference TRBV19 and TRBJ1-5, is DGGITQSPKYLFRKEGQNVTLSCEQNLNHDAMYWYRQDPGQGLRLIYYSQIVNDFQKGDIAEGYSVSREKKESFPLTVTSAQKNPTAFYLCASTPGRAGNQPQHFGDGTRLSIL.

V and J are TRBV18 and TRBJ2-3; TCRdb calls TRBD2, which cannot be checked without DNA. The CDR3 is 14 amino acids. The germline CDR1 and CDR2 sequences are KGHSH and LQKENI. The CDR3 loop reads CASSPVPEGYTQYF. Full variable domain (remainder filled in from reference TRBV18 and TRBJ2-3): NAGVMQNPRHLVRRRGQEARLRCSPMKGHSHVYWYRQLPEEGLKFMVYLQKENIIDESGMPKERFSAEFPKEGPSILRIQQVVRGDSAAYFCASSPVPEGYTQYFGPGTRLTVL.

The chain uses TRBV27 and TRBJ2-2; TCRdb designates TRBD2, a call that cannot be tested without DNA. There are 15 residues in the CDR3. The germline V gene has CDR1 MNHEY and CDR2 SMNVEV (reference sequence). CDR3 sequence: CASKDLAMRGGELFF.

V is TRBV6-1 and J is TRBJ1-5; TCRdb lists TRBD1, though no DNA is available to test this call. CDR3 length: 16 residues. Looked up from germline, CDR1 is MNHNS and CDR2 is SASEGT. CDR3 amino acids: CASSTRRVGANQPQHF.

The chain has TRBV6-6 and TRBJ2-7. Looked up from germline, CDR1 is MNHNY and CDR2 is SVGAGI (reference sequence). The CDR3 covers 13 residues. The CDR3 spells CASSYSNPSEQYF.

The V call is TRBV20-1, the J call TRBJ1-4; TCRdb selects TRBD1, and the lack of DNA leaves this call unchecked. CDR3 length: 17 amino acids. Germline CDR1 reads DFQATT; CDR2 reads SNEGSKA (reference sequence). CDR3 in amino acids: CSASRDRLGGQLGKLFF.

This chain links TRBV29-1 with TRBJ2-1; TCRdb lists TRBD1, though no DNA is available to test this call. The germline V gene encodes CDR1 SQVTM and CDR2 ANQGSEA. The CDR3 sequence is 14 residues long. The CDR3 reads CSALQGLEHNEQFF.

The gene calls are TRBV27 and TRBJ2-3. Germline V gives CDR1 MNHEY, CDR2 SMNVEV (reference sequence). The CDR3 covers 13 residues. CDR3 protein: CASRGSGTDTQYF.

The chain joins TRBV5-1 to TRBJ2-3. The CDR3 contains 15 residues. Germline V lookup: CDR1 SGHRS, CDR2 YFSETQ. CDR3 amino acids: CASSLAWQDTDTQYF. Supplemented by reference TRBV5-1 and TRBJ2-3, the full variable domain reads KAGVTQTPRYLIKTRGQQVTLSCSPISGHRSVSWYQQTPGQGLQFLFEYFSETQRNKGNFPGRFSGRQFSNSRSEMNVSTLELGDSALYLCASSLAWQDTDTQYFGPGTRLTVL.

The rearrangement links TRBV4-2 to TRBJ2-1; as DNA is missing, the TRBD2 call by TCRdb cannot be tested. Germline CDR1 and CDR2: LGHNA and YNFKEQ. This CDR3 has 16 amino acids. The CDR3 sequence is CASSQYSGRIGNEQFF.

The chain couples TRBV6-1 to TRBJ2-1; the TRBD2 assignment by TCRdb is unverifiable without DNA. CDR1 MNHNS and CDR2 SASEGT come from the germline V gene. The CDR3 is 14 residues long. CDR3 in amino acids: CASIISGRSNEQFF.

The chain uses TRBV7-2 and TRBJ2-7; no DNA is available, so the TRBD2 call from TCRdb remains unchecked. The CDR3 runs 16 residues. Per germline, CDR1 SGHTA and CDR2 FQGNSA. This chain's CDR3 is CASSLALLAGESEQYF. Full variable domain (missing parts from reference TRBV7-2 and TRBJ2-7): GAGVSQSPSNKVTEKGKDVELRCDPISGHTALYWYRQSLGQGLEFLIYFQGNSAPDKSGLPSDRFSAERTGGSVSTLTIQRTQQEDSAVYLCASSLALLAGESEQYFGPGTRLTVT.

This chain joins TRBV18 and TRBJ1-2; absent DNA, TCRdb's TRBD1 call cannot be checked. Germline lookup yields CDR1 KGHSH and CDR2 LQKENI. There are 13 residues in the CDR3. The CDR3 loop is CASSRDVGQSYTF.

V usage is TRBV5-1 and J usage is TRBJ2-7. Germline CDR1 reads SGHRS; CDR2 reads YFSETQ. The CDR3 runs 15 residues. CDR3 amino acids: CASSLDLAGAPEQYF.

The genes are TRBV12-3 or TRBV12-4 and TRBJ1-2; TCRdb returns TRBD1, unconfirmable since there is no DNA. There are 14 residues in the CDR3. The chain's CDR3 is CASSPRGWDYGYTF.

The chain uses TRBV28 and TRBJ2-7; TCRdb picks TRBD2, but there is no DNA to check that call. Germline CDR1 reads MDHEN; CDR2 reads SYDVKM. The CDR3 spans 15 residues. CDR3 residues: CASSLRTSGAYEQYF.

The chain is built from TRBV7-2 and TRBJ1-1; TCRdb lists TRBD1, though no DNA is available to test this call. The length of the CDR3 is 13 residues. Germline values: CDR1 SGHTA, CDR2 FQGNSA. The CDR3 reads CASSLGRGAEAFF. Looking up the rest from reference TRBV7-2 and TRBJ1-1 gives the full variable domain: GAGVSQSPSNKVTEKGKDVELRCDPISGHTALYWYRQSLGQGLEFLIYFQGNSAPDKSGLPSDRFSAERTGGSVSTLTIQRTQQEDSAVYLCASSLGRGAEAFFGQGTRLTVV.